The 24 T cell receptor beta chains below come from one sample, sequenced in a study of OX40 agonist ivuxolimab in advanced cancers. TCRdb's table, derived via immunoSEQ multiplex PCR, lists solely in-frame clones and lacks some. Of tens of thousands of clones listed, roughly 81% were seen once; the top ten hold roughly 3.1%. Specimen: CD4+ or CD8+ T cells sorted from blood, collected in a trial of the OX40 agonist ivuxolimab. These receptor sequences come from an adult with an advanced solid tumor such as melanoma, head and neck, liver or kidney cancer.

V is TRBV9 and J is TRBJ2-6; D may be TRBD1 or TRBD2 (6 bases each). Germline-derived CDR1 and CDR2 are SGDLS and YYNGEE. This CDR3 region has 15 residues. Trimming cost V 4 bases and J 2 bases, with 10 bases left between them. The CDR3 loop reads CASSKRGAGANVLTF. In DNA, the CDR3 is TGTGCCAGCAGCAAAAGGGGGGCTGGGGCCAACGTCCTGACTTTC.

The chain uses TRBV19 and TRBJ1-1; a possible D gene is TRBD1 (5 bases). The ends were cut back, 5 bases at V and 5 bases at J, with 18 bases in the middle. The germline V gene encodes CDR1 LNHDA and CDR2 SQIVND (reference sequence). This CDR3 contains 15 residues. The CDR3 reads CASSDGTAWGTEAFF. DNA of the CDR3: TGTGCCAGTAGTGACGGGACGGCTTGGGGGACTGAAGCTTTCTTT.

This chain joins TRBV10-2 and TRBJ1-5, with 11 bases that match TRBD1. CDR3 length: 15 residues. V shed 6 bases and J 6 bases; nucleotides not matched to a gene: 7. Germline V gene data show CDR1 as WSHSY and CDR2 as SAAADI. The CDR3 sequence: CASREAGTGGQPQHF. CDR3 nucleotide sequence: TGCGCCAGCAGGGAGGCTGGGACAGGGGGTCAGCCCCAGCATTTT.

V and J are TRBV25-1 and TRBJ1-1; unclear D gene. V lost 5 bases and J lost 1, with 5 bases in between. The CDR3 covers 12 residues. Germline CDR1 and CDR2: MGHDK and SYGVNS. The CDR3 protein is CASSTPNTEAFF. The DNA for the CDR3 is TGTGCCAGCAGTACGCCGAACACTGAAGCTTTCTTT.

V usage is TRBV5-4 and J usage is TRBJ2-3; 8 nucleotides match TRBD2. Germline loops: CDR1 SGHNT, CDR2 YYREEE (reference sequence). The CDR3 runs 19 residues. V lost 3 bases to trimming and J lost 0 bases; unmatched junction nucleotides: 15. CDR3 nucleotide sequence: TGTGCCAGCAGCTCGCCTACTAGCGGAGTAACTACTAGCACAGATACGCAGTATTTT. It translates to CASSSPTSGVTTSTDTQYF. Full variable domain (outside the CDR3, taken from reference TRBV5-4 and TRBJ2-3): ETGVTQSPTHLIKTRGQQVTLRCSSQSGHNTVSWYQQALGQGPQFIFQYYREEENGRGNFPPRFSGLQFPNYSSELNVNALELDDSALYLCASSSPTSGVTTSTDTQYFGPGTRLTVL.

The chain is built from TRBV19 and TRBJ2-3; D not resolved. The CDR3 length is 13 residues. Germline CDR1 is LNHDA and CDR2 is SQIVND (reference sequence). Deletions cut 1 base from V and 6 bases from J, with 8 bases between. In nucleotides, the CDR3 is TGTGCCAGTAGTATAGGGGCATCTGATACGCAGTATTTT. It encodes CASSIGASDTQYF.

Only a few counts were recorded for this clone. The chain recombines TRBV9 with TRBJ1-4, with 9 bases identical to TRBD1. After removal of 3 bases from V and 5 bases from J, the junction contained 5 bases not matched to a gene. The length of the CDR3 is 15 residues. Germline CDR1 SGDLS, CDR2 YYNGEE. In DNA, the CDR3 is TGTGCCAGCAGCGCACAGGGGGCTTCGAATGAAAAACTGTTTTTT. This gives the protein CASSAQGASNEKLFF.

V usage is TRBV7-3 and J usage is TRBJ1-1; D gene unclear. The length of the CDR3 is 13 residues. CDR1 and CDR2 (germline): SGHTA, FQGTGA. Trimming took 0 bases from V and 0 from J, leaving 2 bases between them. CDR3 bases: TGTGCCAGCAGCTTAACTCTGAACACTGAAGCTTTCTTT. Its protein is CASSLTLNTEAFF.

This clone showed up just once. V gene TRBV7-8 combines with J gene TRBJ2-7; D unclear. Germline V gives CDR1 SGHVS, CDR2 FQNEAQ. The CDR3 extends over 11 amino acids. The V and J ends lost 5 bases and 0 bases respectively, with 2 bases between them. The chain's CDR3 is CASSRSYEQYF. The CDR3 DNA sequence: TGTGCCAGCAGCCGCTCCTACGAGCAGTACTTC.

The table lists this clone with a few counts. This sequence joins TRBV6-1 and TRBJ1-5, with D unresolved. The CDR3 runs to 17 residues. Germline CDR1 and CDR2: MNHNS and SASEGT. V was cut by 2 bases and J by 0 bases, with 14 bases left in between. The CDR3 sequence is CASSERASAYSNQPQHF. The CDR3 nucleotides are TGTGCCAGCAGTGAAAGGGCGTCAGCCTATAGCAATCAGCCCCAGCATTTT.

V gene TRBV7-9 combines with J gene TRBJ2-7; D may correspond to TRBD1 or TRBD2 (7 bases each). Trimming took off 4 bases at V and 2 bases at J, with 18 bases between the two ends. This CDR3 region has 16 residues. CDR1 and CDR2 (germline): SEHNR, FQNEAQ (reference sequence). The CDR3 sequence is CASSSLGQGGTYEQYF. CDR3 nucleotide sequence: TGTGCCAGCAGCTCCTTGGGGCAGGGGGGGACCTACGAGCAGTACTTC.

This clone was found a few times. This chain joins TRBV10-2 and TRBJ1-5, with D possibly matching TRBD1 (6 bases). V dropped 0 bases and J dropped 7 bases, with 19 bases sitting between them. Germline V gene data show CDR1 as WSHSY and CDR2 as SAAADI. The CDR3 runs 17 residues. CDR3 DNA: TGCGCCAGCAGTGAGTCGACGGGGGGGCGGTCGGGACAGCCCCAGCATTTT. As protein: CASSESTGGRSGQPQHF.

This clone was found once. The chain couples TRBV5-4 to TRBJ2-1, with D possibly being TRBD2 (5 bases). V lost 2 bases to trimming and J lost 0 bases, with 6 bases between them. From germline, CDR1 is SGHNT and CDR2 YYREEE (reference sequence). The CDR3 runs to 14 residues. The CDR3, as DNA: TGTGCCAGCAGCTTTGGGAGCTCCTACAATGAGCAGTTCTTC. Amino acid sequence: CASSFGSSYNEQFF.

As concerns this clone: Other DNA sequences of this sample code for an identical CDR3. The rearrangement links TRBV29-1 to TRBJ1-5, with TRBD1 matching 8 bases. CDR3 size: 13 residues. V shed 4 bases, J shed 3 bases, and the junction held 2 bases outside the gene matches. Germline assignment: CDR1 SQVTM and CDR2 ANQGSEA. CDR3: CSVGQGSNQPQHF. Here the CDR3 DNA reads TGCAGCGTTGGACAGGGGTCCAATCAGCCCCAGCATTTT.

The chain links TRBV18 to TRBJ2-1; the D is unclear. The CDR3 totals 13 residues. V gave up 1 base and J gave up 6 bases, with 7 bases separating them. In germline, CDR1 is KGHSH, CDR2 LQKENI. Here the CDR3 DNA reads TGTGCCAGCTCACCACAGGACCTCAATGAGCAGTTCTTC. It is translated as CASSPQDLNEQFF.

This clone has more than one count but fewer than ten. The chain recombines TRBV30 with TRBJ1-2; D is ambiguous. This CDR3 is built from 12 residues. Trimming shortened V by 0 bases and J by 4 bases, and 6 bases separated the two germline ends. Germline CDR1 is GTSNPN and CDR2 is SVGIG (reference sequence). The CDR3: CAWSVGFYGYTF. The CDR3 coding sequence is TGTGCCTGGAGTGTTGGATTCTATGGCTACACCTTC.

The chain is built from TRBV4-1 and TRBJ2-5, with TRBD1 as a possible D gene (6 bases). This CDR3 is built from 15 residues. Germline CDR1 MGHRA, CDR2 YSYEKL. Trimming removed 2 bases at V and 5 bases at J, with 15 bases between. CDR3 loop: CASSQLQGSQETQYF. CDR3 nucleotide sequence: TGCGCCAGCAGCCAACTACAGGGATCACAGGAGACCCAGTACTTC.

The V and J genes are TRBV11-2 and TRBJ1-6; the D is unclear. V lost 5 bases and J 10 bases, leaving 12 bases between the germline ends. This CDR3 comprises 13 residues. From germline, CDR1 is SGHAT and CDR2 FQNNGV. The CDR3 here is CASSLTRVSPLHF. The CDR3 DNA sequence: TGTGCCAGCAGCCTCACACGGGTCTCACCCCTCCACTTT.

The chain uses TRBV6-5 and TRBJ1-1; the match to TRBD1 covers 9 bases. There are 16 residues in the CDR3. With 4 bases clipped from V and 5 bases from J, the junction kept 11 bases outside the gene matches. Germline CDR1 and CDR2: MNHEY and SVGAGI. CDR3 sequence: CASSLGQGPRRTEAFF. CDR3 nucleotide sequence: TGTGCCAGCAGTTTAGGACAGGGGCCCCGACGGACTGAAGCTTTCTTT.

The chain uses TRBV2 and TRBJ2-3; 7 bases line up with TRBD1. The V and J ends lost 3 bases and 4 bases, in that order; junction bases with no gene match: 19. CDR1 and CDR2 (germline): SNHLY, FYNNEI. The CDR3 has 19 amino acids. The chain's CDR3 is CASSETFSRGQQDSDTQYF. CDR3 nucleotide sequence: TGTGCCAGCAGTGAGACCTTCAGCAGGGGACAGCAGGATTCAGATACGCAGTATTTT.

The chain employs TRBV30 and TRBJ2-4, with D possibly matching TRBD2 (6 bases). Germline assignment: CDR1 GTSNPN and CDR2 SVGIG (reference sequence). This CDR3 is built from 12 residues. Trimming cost V 7 bases and J 8 bases, with 15 bases left between them. The CDR3 DNA reads as TGTGCCTTCAGCGGCGGGAATGACATTCAGTACTTC. Protein: CAFSGGNDIQYF.

This clone was picked up one time. The chain recombines TRBV18 with TRBJ2-1; 11 nucleotides line up with TRBD2. This CDR3 is 17 amino acids long. CDR1 and CDR2 (germline): KGHSH, LQKENI. Unmatched junction bases numbered 12, after V lost 5 bases and J lost 6 bases. CDR3 DNA sequence: TGTGCCAGCTCATCGAGGACTAGCGGGTGGGGGGCCAATGAGCAGTTCTTC. Translation: CASSSRTSGWGANEQFF.

The chain joins TRBV5-4 to TRBJ2-3; 7 bases align to TRBD2. The trim removed 3 bases at V and 1 base at J, leaving 5 bases unmatched. Per the germline V gene, CDR1 is SGHNT and CDR2 is YYREEE (reference sequence). The CDR3 contains 15 residues. This CDR3 is CASSWGGSGTDTQYF. The CDR3, as DNA: TGTGCCAGCAGCTGGGGGGGTAGCGGCACAGATACGCAGTATTTT.

The rearrangement uses TRBV6-5 and TRBJ2-7; 10 bases are shared with TRBD1. The CDR3 is made up of 14 amino acids. Germline V gene data show CDR1 as MNHEY and CDR2 as SVGAGI. V shed 5 bases, J shed 2 bases, and the junction held 3 bases outside the gene matches. CDR3 region: CASSPGQGAYEQYF. CDR3 nucleotide sequence: TGTGCCAGCAGTCCAGGACAGGGGGCCTACGAGCAGTACTTC.